This T cell receptor (beta chain) was profiled in a study of blood T cells in healthy people across ages (dated by TCRdb to 2014 to 2015). For context, the study as a whole: In model experiments, template switching captured about one uniquely barcoded TCR beta cDNA molecule for every two T cells. Donors of different ages were randomly distributed across sequencing lanes to avoid experimental bias. Using the same blood draw, the study looked at two additional independent replicas of 1 million unique cDNA reads for two donors, one aged 18 to 30 and the other aged 80 or older. Age-related changes in TCR beta repertoire diversity were measured in the study by deep sequencing normalized with unique cDNA molecular identifiers. The donors were divided into four age groups: young (average about 15 years), middle-aged (about 39), aged (about 62) and long-lived (around 80).

The library was generated by 5' RACE. These reads were obtained on an Illumina HiSeq 2500. A second roughly 6 to 12 cycle PCR used a sample-barcoded 5' primer and a J-beta primer mix. A unique molecular identifier was introduced onto each TCR beta cDNA molecule by a template-switch 5' adaptor carrying 12 random nucleotides. Each sample yielded at least 3 million CDR3-containing paired-end reads. The Mint cDNA synthesis kit, primed by a TRBC-specific oligonucleotide, was used to synthesize first-strand cDNA from all RNA. Following uracil-DNA glycosylase treatment, a first 18-cycle PCR with universal primers M1SS and BC2_uni_R was performed on all cDNA. The study's own analysis went as follows. Normalization of each sample was performed by random selection of 1 million high-quality reads, each carrying a distinct molecular identifier. Instead of being binned into consensus sequences, reads that shared molecular identifiers were thrown out. CDR3 identification, clonotype clustering and error correction used MiTCR with a Q25 quality threshold and the strictest error-elimination algorithm. A nonparametric unseen species model using Euler transformation provided a lower-bound estimate of total TCR beta diversity. Using fastp at Q25 and MiXCR, TCRdb reprocessed the public reads and kept productive beta chains. Rows matching on CDR3 protein sequence are summarized as one entry with the most common DNA and genes. TCRdb assigned the V and J calls; the authors' analysis was not used. For this sample the table gives more than 650,000 distinct CDR3 sequences, of which approximately 53% were detected only once. Around 40% of the sample goes to the ten largest clones.

This clonotype was seen a few times. This receptor's antigen is unknown. Per-base quality was not reported, and no clone a single base away is much larger than it. General study outcomes and caveats: Compared with the aged group, more naive CD4+ T cells, fewer expanded clones and increased TCR diversity were shown by the long-lived group, suggesting age selection. Estimates of total diversity based on one million sequenced T cells were regarded as lower bounds and as underestimates. Donor CMV infection status was unknown, potentially confounding age-related changes in expanded clonotypes. Since profiling was done on bulk unsorted PBMCs, naive and antigen-experienced compartments could not be conclusively compared. Observed TCR beta diversity correlated strongly with the percentage of naive T cells measured by flow cytometry. As age increased, observed TCR beta diversity per million T cells dropped in a roughly linear way, and a significant reduction was already evident by age about 40.

Including the terminal cysteine and phenylalanine, the CDR3 comprises 14 residues. The CDR3 DNA has 42 bases and is translated from base 1. CDR1 SGHVS and CDR2 FNYEAQ were looked up in the germline V gene. V gives up 4 bases and J gives up 7 bases, and the segment between their germline ends measures 11 bases. The donors were 40 or so Caucasian individuals from Russia, aged roughly 6 to 100 years, who were systemically healthy. Around 10 milliliters of peripheral blood were collected from each donor into EDTA-treated Vacutainer tubes. PBMCs were isolated by Ficoll-Paque density-gradient centrifugation, with at least 7 million obtained per sample. Total RNA, at least 5.5 micrograms per sample, was extracted from PBMCs with Trizol reagent. Naive CD45RAhigh/CD27high T cell percentages were measured by flow cytometry on a PBMC aliquot from every donor.

Here the chain combines TRBV7-6 and TRBJ1-6; possibly the D gene is TRBD1, per 6 matching bases. The clonotype was recovered from an elderly man in good health. The specimen sequenced was blood. The CDR3 protein: CASSYREGNSPLHF. The bases are TGTGCCAGCAGCTACAGGGAAGGAAATTCACCCCTCCACTTT.